The 8 T cell receptor beta chains presented below share a single source sample, sequenced in a study of neoadjuvant anti-PD-1 for oral cavity cancer. Profiling relied on immunoSEQ multiplex PCR, and the TCRdb table lists in-frame clones only, not all of them. The sample consists of over 15,000 clones, approximately 79% of them appearing once. This sample comprised PBMCs, obtained before nivolumab (anti-PD-1) treatment. These receptors were obtained from a person aged 35-79 years with oral cavity squamous cell carcinoma.

There are a few counts of this clone. CDR3 bases: TGTGCCAGTAATCCGGGACAGAGCAATCAGCCCCAGCATTTT. Translation gives CASNPGQSNQPQHF. The J gene is TRBJ1-5, the V gene TRBV19; TRBD1 agrees at 7 bases. V was clipped by 7 bases and J by 1 base; unmatched bases: 4. From germline, CDR1 is LNHDA and CDR2 SQIVND (reference sequence). The CDR3 sequence is 14 residues long.

This chain uses TRBV27 with TRBJ1-1; TRBD1 aligns across 8 bases. J gave up 7 bases and V 7 bases, and 8 bases lay outside the gene matches. The CDR3 is 13 residues long. Per germline, CDR1 MNHEY and CDR2 SMNVEV (reference sequence). DNA for the CDR3: TGTGCCAGCACTCGGACAGGGTGGGGTGAAGCTTTCTTT. This translates into CASTRTGWGEAFF.

This chain uses TRBV7-6 with TRBJ2-1, with 9 bases that match TRBD2. The trim removed 1 base at V and 0 bases at J, leaving 13 bases unmatched. In germline, CDR1 is SGHVS, CDR2 FNYEAQ. This CDR3 spans 20 amino acids. In DNA, the CDR3 is TGTGCCAGCAGCTTAGAGACCAGCGGGAGGCCCTTAAGCTCCTACAATGAGCAGTTCTTC. Amino acid sequence: CASSLETSGRPLSSYNEQFF.

The chain has TRBV7-8 and TRBJ2-7; D is perhaps TRBD2 (6 bases). The CDR3 sequence is 15 residues long. Trimming cost V 5 bases and J 1 base, with 15 bases left between them. Germline V lookup: CDR1 SGHVS, CDR2 FQNEAQ. CDR3: CASSPRGGLSYEQYF. CDR3 DNA sequence: TGTGCCAGCAGCCCGCGGGGCGGACTTTCCTACGAGCAGTACTTC.

The chain has TRBV5-1 and TRBJ2-3; the D gene is possibly TRBD2 (6 bases). The CDR3 spans 15 residues. Looked up from germline, CDR1 is SGHRS and CDR2 is YFSETQ. V lost 3 bases and J 6 bases, leaving 17 bases between the germline ends. CDR3 DNA: TGCGCCAGCAGCTGGGAAGCACTAGCTGGGGATACGCAGTATTTT. Protein sequence: CASSWEALAGDTQYF.

V usage is TRBV7-2 and J usage is TRBJ2-7, with D tentatively TRBD2 (6 bases). V lost 1 base and J 7 bases, leaving 17 bases between the germline ends. Germline CDR1 reads SGHTA; CDR2 reads FQGNSA. The CDR3 loop spans 15 amino acids. The CDR3 DNA reads TGTGCCAGCAGCTTAGAGGGGACTGGCCAGGTGGAGCAGTACTTC. Translating gives CASSLEGTGQVEQYF.

This chain connects TRBV29-1 to TRBJ2-3; 8 positions match TRBD2. CDR3 length: 16 amino acids. The germline V gene has CDR1 SQVTM and CDR2 ANQGSEA. V lost 3 bases and J lost 8; bases outside the gene matches: 16. CDR3 nucleotide sequence: TGCAGCGTTGAGGACTTGGCTAGCGGGCTCAGCGGTACGCAGTATTTT. It codes for CSVEDLASGLSGTQYF.

This clone has a handful of counts. The chain couples TRBV18 to TRBJ1-2, with TRBD1 matching 12 bases. CDR1 and CDR2 (germline): KGHSH, LQKENI. J lost 8 bases, V lost 0 bases, and 1 base had no gene match. There are 14 residues in the CDR3. The CDR3 protein is CASSPPGTGGGYTF. The CDR3 bases are TGTGCCAGCTCACCACCCGGGACAGGGGGCGGCTACACCTTC.